This T cell receptor (beta chain) comes out of a study of T cell changes during pregnancy in multiple sclerosis. The V gene's germline CDR1 is MDHEN and CDR2 SYDVKM. Trimming cost V 5 bases and J 3 bases; bases outside gene matches: 6. The CDR3 is made up of 15 amino acids. Measured with immunoSEQ multiplex PCR; TCRdb has only the in-frame clones, and not every one. The sample includes some 69,000 clones, about 90% of them seen just once. This chain joins TRBV28 and TRBJ1-5; 8 bases are shared with TRBD1. This sequence originates from a female donor in good health, enrolled as a control in a pregnancy study. The sample here was peripheral blood, taken in the second trimester of pregnancy. The CDR3 nucleotides are TGTGCCAGCAGTCAAGAGACAGGGGCCAATCAGCCCCAGCATTTT. Translating gives CASSQETGANQPQHF.